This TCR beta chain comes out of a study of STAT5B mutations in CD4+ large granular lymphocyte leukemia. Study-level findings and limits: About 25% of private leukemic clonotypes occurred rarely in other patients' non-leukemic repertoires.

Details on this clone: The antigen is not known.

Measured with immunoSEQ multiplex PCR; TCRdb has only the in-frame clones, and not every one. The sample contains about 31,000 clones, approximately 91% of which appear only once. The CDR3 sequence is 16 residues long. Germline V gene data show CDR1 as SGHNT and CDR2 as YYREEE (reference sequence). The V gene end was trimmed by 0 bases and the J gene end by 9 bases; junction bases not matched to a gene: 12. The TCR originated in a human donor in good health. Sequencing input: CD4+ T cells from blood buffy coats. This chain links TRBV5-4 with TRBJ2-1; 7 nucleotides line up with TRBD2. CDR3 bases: TGTGCCAGCAGCTTGGTAGAGGGAGGGCCTCGGGGTGAGCAGTTCTTC. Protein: CASSLVEGGPRGEQFF.